The clone carrying this T cell receptor beta chain turned up a few times. Using MiXCR, TCRdb re-called clones from the PCR reads. The sample comprises about 33,000 clones, roughly a sixth of which are singletons, and about an eighth rests with the top ten. These data come from a study of metastatic and nonmetastatic thyroid tumors. Ahead of thyroid surgery, no patient had received treatment of any kind. Germline V gene lookup returns CDR1 SGHTA and CDR2 FQGNSA. The CDR3 totals 11 residues. V was clipped by 1 base and J by 9 bases, with 7 bases between them. Sequenced sample: blood. This sequence was found in a male donor with papillary thyroid cancer or a benign thyroid nodule (not recorded which). Some clones in this sample may be carry-over from other donors' samples. The chain uses TRBV7-2 and TRBJ2-7, with D unclear. CDR3 DNA: TGTGCCAGCAGCTTAGACCAGTGGCAGTACTTC. Encoded protein: CASSLDQWQYF.